These 23 T cell receptor beta chains share one sample of origin, sequenced in a study of T cell repertoires in cytomegalovirus infection. The antigens for these receptors are not known. TCRdb reprocessed the reads with MiXCR, giving one entry per CDR3 protein. Altogether around 200,000 distinct CDR3 sequences are present, around 40% being singletons, with the ten largest covering approximately 59%. Sequencing was performed on CD8+ T cells from cultured PBMCs, taken from culture after CMV antigen stimulation. The receptors derive from a human donor in good health (CMV status not recorded). Some clones in this sample may be carry-over from other donors' samples.

This clonotype was recorded only once. The chain recombines TRBV4-1 with TRBJ1-2, with D unclear. The germline gives CDR1 MGHRA, CDR2 YSYEKL. V was shortened by 1 base and J by 4 bases, with 16 bases between the two germline ends. The CDR3 is 16 amino acids. CDR3: CASSQGFSAGRYGYTF. CDR3 nucleotide sequence: TGCGCCAGCAGCCAAGGGTTTTCGGCTGGCCGCTATGGCTACACCTTC.

V is TRBV9 and J is TRBJ1-6, with D possibly TRBD1 on 6 matching bases. The CDR3 extends over 17 amino acids. Germline assignment: CDR1 SGDLS and CDR2 YYNGEE. V lost 3 bases and J lost 7, with 20 bases in between. CDR3 nucleotide sequence: TGTGCCAGCAGCGCCCTCAGGGGCGTTAAAGAGAATTCACCCCTCCACTTT. Translated, it gives CASSALRGVKENSPLHF.

The gene calls are TRBV11-1 and TRBJ1-2; 7 bases are a match to TRBD1. The V gene's germline CDR1 is SGHAT and CDR2 FQDESV (reference sequence). The CDR3 is 13 amino acids. V was pared by 5 bases and J by 6 bases, with 6 bases of the junction left unmatched. The CDR3 DNA reads TGTGCCAGCAGCCGCACAGGGGCTGATGGCTACACCTTC. Its protein is CASSRTGADGYTF.

The rearrangement joins TRBV7-8 to TRBJ2-2; D may match TRBD1 or TRBD2 (7 bases each). Germline V gene data show CDR1 as SGHVS and CDR2 as FQNEAQ. The CDR3 covers 15 residues. Trimming shortened V by 5 bases and J by 5 bases, and 15 bases separated the two germline ends. CDR3 DNA sequence: TGTGCCAGCAGCCTAGGGAGGGGGCATACCGGGGAGCTGTTTTTT. Amino acid sequence: CASSLGRGHTGELFF.

This clonotype has more than one count but fewer than ten. This rearrangement joins TRBV15 to TRBJ2-2, with TRBD1 matching over 7 bases. V shed 1 base and J 1 base; nucleotides not matched to a gene: 9. Germline V CDR1 and CDR2: LNHNV, YYDKDF (reference sequence). CDR3 size: 18 residues. This CDR3 is CATSRAASGGWNTGELFF. For the CDR3, the DNA is TGTGCCACCAGCAGAGCAGCTTCAGGGGGATGGAACACCGGGGAGCTGTTTTTT. Full variable domain (remainder filled in from reference TRBV15 and TRBJ2-2): DAMVIQNPRYQVTQFGKPVTLSCSQTLNHNVMYWYQQKSSQAPKLLFHYYDKDFNNEADTPDNFQSRRPNTSFCFLDIRSPGLGDTAMYLCATSRAASGGWNTGELFFGEGSRLTVL.

This clonotype showed up just a few times. This rearrangement joins TRBV6-5 to TRBJ2-3; D is uncertain. The germline V and J ends were trimmed by 5 bases and 5 bases, with 11 bases remaining between them. CDR1 is MNHEY, CDR2 SVGAGI, per germline. This CDR3 is built from 13 residues. The chain's CDR3 is CASSRHSRDTQYF. CDR3 nucleotide sequence: TGTGCCAGCAGTCGACACTCCAGAGATACGCAGTATTTT.

This clonotype was counted once. The chain carries TRBV3-1 and TRBJ2-1, with no clear D. This CDR3 spans 13 amino acids. With 0 bases removed from V and 5 bases from J, the gap between germline ends came to 5 bases. In germline, CDR1 is LGHDT, CDR2 YNNKEL (reference sequence). CDR3 bases: TGTGCCAGCAGCCAAGATTTAAACAATGAGCAGTTCTTC. This codes for CASSQDLNNEQFF.

V gene TRBV12-3 or TRBV12-4 combines with J gene TRBJ2-4; tentatively, D is TRBD2 (6 bases). The CDR3 is made up of 14 amino acids. V lost 3 bases to trimming and J lost 3 bases, with 9 bases between them. The DNA of the CDR3 is TGTGCCAGCAGTTTTAGGGGAGGCAAAAACATTCAGTACTTC. It yields the protein CASSFRGGKNIQYF.

The J gene is TRBJ2-2, the V gene TRBV10-2; perhaps D is TRBD1 or TRBD2 (5 bases each). Germline CDR1 is WSHSY and CDR2 is SAAADI. The CDR3 is made up of 14 amino acids. The germline V and J ends were trimmed by 2 bases and 4 bases, with 8 bases remaining between them. CDR3 sequence (DNA): TGCGCCAGCAGTGAGGGGACGTCCACCGGGGAGCTGTTTTTT. Encoded protein: CASSEGTSTGELFF.

The table lists this clonotype with a few counts. This chain uses TRBV7-3 with TRBJ1-2; 10 nucleotides line up with TRBD1. Trimming removed 0 bases from V and 7 bases from J; junction bases left unmatched: 5. Germline values: CDR1 SGHTA, CDR2 FQGTGA. CDR3 size: 15 residues. The CDR3 here is CASSLTGQGEGGYTF. The CDR3 DNA is TGTGCCAGCAGCTTAACCGGACAGGGGGAGGGTGGCTACACCTTC. Complete variable domain (other parts from reference TRBV7-3 and TRBJ1-2): GAGVSQTPSNKVTEKGKYVELRCDPISGHTALYWYRQSLGQGPEFLIYFQGTGAADDSGLPNDRFFAVRPEGSVSTLKIQRTERGDSAVYLCASSLTGQGEGGYTFGSGTRLTVV.

A few counts support this clonotype. The chain employs TRBV7-8 and TRBJ2-1; 7 bases fit TRBD1. Germline assignment: CDR1 SGHVS and CDR2 FQNEAQ. The CDR3 consists of 14 residues. J was trimmed by 8 bases and V by 5 bases; bases with no gene match: 9. CDR3 loop: CASSGWDSNDEQFF. In DNA, the CDR3 is TGTGCCAGCAGCGGATGGGACAGCAATGATGAGCAGTTCTTC.

This clonotype was observed many times. The gene calls are TRBV7-2 and TRBJ1-5; possibly TRBD1 for D (5 bases). CDR1 and CDR2 from the germline V gene are SGHTA and FQGNSA. Deletions cut 3 bases from V and 2 bases from J, with 8 bases between. This CDR3 has 14 residues. CDR3 in amino acids: CASSFEQGNQPQHF. The CDR3 nucleotides read TGTGCCAGCAGCTTTGAACAGGGCAATCAGCCCCAGCATTTT.

The chain links TRBV7-2 to TRBJ1-1; 7 positions match TRBD1. From germline, CDR1 is SGHTA and CDR2 FQGNSA. The CDR3 has 15 residues. Losses at the gene ends were 7 bases for V and 6 bases for J; bases not matched to a gene: 14. In nucleotides, the CDR3 is TGTGCCAGCACCCACTCCGACAGGGACTTGCCTGAAGCTTTCTTT. Its translation: CASTHSDRDLPEAFF.

The table lists this clonotype with a few counts. This rearrangement joins TRBV20-1 to TRBJ2-1; D gene uncertain. Trimming removed 5 bases from V and 10 bases from J, with 9 bases in between. The CDR3 consists of 10 residues. CDR1 is DFQATT, CDR2 SNEGSKA, per germline (reference sequence). CDR3 sequence: CSARLWEQFF. The CDR3 DNA reads as TGCAGTGCTCGCCTCTGGGAGCAGTTCTTC.

The chain couples TRBV5-6 to TRBJ1-2, with a weak D call TRBD1 (5 bases). V shed 1 base and J shed 6 bases, with 28 bases lying between them. The CDR3 consists of 19 residues. Germline V CDR1 and CDR2: SGHDT, YYEEEE. DNA of the CDR3: TGTGCCAGCAGCTTGTCCCGGACCCTCGACAGATCCACTCGGGATGGCTACACCTTC. It specifies CASSLSRTLDRSTRDGYTF.

This chain links TRBV7-9 with TRBJ2-1; D is ambiguous. The CDR3 runs to 14 residues. CDR1 SEHNR and CDR2 FQNEAQ come from the germline V gene (reference sequence). V was clipped by 3 bases and J by 5 bases, with 11 bases between them. CDR3: CASSLPPSHNEQFF. The CDR3 DNA reads as TGTGCCAGCAGCTTGCCCCCGTCTCACAATGAGCAGTTCTTC.

The chain uses TRBV7-6 and TRBJ2-7, with 9 bases matching TRBD1. V lost 5 bases to trimming and J lost 7 bases; unmatched junction nucleotides: 9. This CDR3 has 14 amino acids. CDR1 and CDR2 (germline): SGHVS, FNYEAQ. CDR3 loop: CASSRRSGQGEQYF. CDR3 coding DNA: TGTGCCAGCAGCCGTCGTTCGGGACAGGGAGAGCAGTACTTC.

This chain joins TRBV19 and TRBJ1-4, with D hard to call. The CDR3 is 16 amino acids. Trimming removed 5 bases from V and 0 bases from J, with 13 bases in between. Germline assignment: CDR1 LNHDA and CDR2 SQIVND (reference sequence). CDR3: CASSDERVSTNEKLFF. In nucleotides, the CDR3 is TGTGCCAGTAGTGACGAGAGGGTTTCAACTAATGAAAAACTGTTTTTT.

This chain connects TRBV9 to TRBJ1-3, with D perhaps matching TRBD1 (6 bases). V lost 4 bases to trimming and J lost 0 bases, with 14 bases between them. The CDR3 spans 16 residues. CDR1 SGDLS and CDR2 YYNGEE come from the germline V gene. CDR3 in DNA: TGTGCCAGCAGCCCGCGGGACATTCCCTCTGGAAACACCATATATTTT. Protein sequence: CASSPRDIPSGNTIYF.

The chain carries TRBV28 and TRBJ1-1; weak D call: TRBD1 (6 bases). Germline V gives CDR1 MDHEN, CDR2 SYDVKM. The germline V and J ends were trimmed by 5 bases and 3 bases, with 7 bases remaining between them. The CDR3 consists of 12 residues. In DNA form, the CDR3 reads TGTGCCAGCAGTCCAGGGGACACTGAAGCTTTCTTT. Protein product: CASSPGDTEAFF. The full variable domain, rest sourced from reference TRBV28 and TRBJ1-1, is DVKVTQSSRYLVKRTGEKVFLECVQDMDHENMFWYRQDPGLGLRLIYFSYDVKMKEKGDIPEGYSVSREKKERFSLILESASTNQTSMYLCASSPGDTEAFFGQGTRLTVV.

The chain joins TRBV4-1 to TRBJ2-3; D is possibly TRBD1 (6 bases). The CDR3 runs to 16 residues. Germline CDR1 and CDR2: MGHRA and YSYEKL. V was pared by 3 bases and J by 9 bases, with 22 bases between. The CDR3 spells CASSQAITGKGETQYF. CDR3 bases: TGCGCCAGCAGCCAGGCTATAACAGGGAAAGGAGAGACGCAGTATTTT.

The V and J genes are TRBV20-1 and TRBJ2-2; 7 bases map to TRBD1. J lost 4 bases, V lost 0 bases, and 5 bases had no gene match. This CDR3 contains 15 residues. Germline CDR1 reads DFQATT; CDR2 reads SNEGSKA (reference sequence). CDR3 coding DNA: TGCAGTGCTAGAGACTCGACAGGGCCCACCGGGGAGCTGTTTTTT. Protein: CSARDSTGPTGELFF.

This clonotype was found a few times. For the CDR3, the DNA is TGTGCCAGCAGTGAGGCGGGAGGGCCTGAAGAGACCCAGTACTTC. It yields the protein CASSEAGGPEETQYF. This chain joins TRBV27 and TRBJ2-5; 9 nucleotides line up with TRBD2. V shed 5 bases and J 3 bases; nucleotides not matched to a gene: 7. The CDR3 runs 15 residues. Germline assignment: CDR1 MNHEY and CDR2 SMNVEV (reference sequence).